Below are 10 T cell receptor beta chains sequenced from a single sample in a study of glioma-infiltrating T cells. TCR alpha and beta CDR3 regions were amplified from RNA using iRepertoire nested multiplex PCR. One entry per CDR3 protein results from TCRdb running MiXCR on the multiplex PCR reads. The table records 35,000 to 45,000 distinct CDR3 sequences, 20% to 25% of them present only once. Sequencing was done on a sample of glioma tissue, nonneoplastic brain tissue, or PBMCs (not recorded which). The origin of the receptors is a human donor with low-grade glioma or glioblastoma, undergoing nonglioma brain surgery, or in good health (not recorded which).

As regards this clonotype: Just one base apart from a much larger clone, this may be a read error. This sequence joins TRBV24-1 and TRBJ2-1; D is possibly TRBD1 (6 bases). CDR1 is KGHDR, CDR2 SFDVKD, per germline. CDR3 size: 12 residues. The CDR3 DNA sequence: TGTGCCGCCAGTACAGGGATGAATGAGCAGTTCTTC. Its protein is CAASTGMNEQFF.

This clonotype showed up many times. The chain couples TRBV4-3 to TRBJ2-3; 7 bases fit TRBD2. Trimming cost V 3 bases and J 1 base; bases outside gene matches: 7. This CDR3 spans 16 amino acids. Germline values: CDR1 LGHNA, CDR2 YSLEER. The CDR3 spells CASSQELATGTDTQYF. The DNA for the CDR3 is TGCGCCAGCAGCCAGGAACTAGCGACGGGCACAGATACGCAGTATTTT.

On this clonotype itself: A read error is possible here, since a much larger clone lies one base away. This sequence joins TRBV5-1 and TRBJ1-6; D call uncertain. Germline-derived CDR1 and CDR2 are SGHRS and YFSETQ. The CDR3 consists of 15 residues. CDR3 loop: CASSRKSSYNSPLQF. The CDR3 region has the DNA TGCGCCAGCAGCAGGAAAAGCTCCTATAATTCACCCCTCCAATTT.

The rearrangement uses TRBV10-2 and TRBJ2-3; 10 nucleotides align to TRBD2. This CDR3 is 13 amino acids long. Germline V CDR1 and CDR2: WSHSY, SAAADI. V was pared by 6 bases and J by 5 bases, with 2 bases of the junction left unmatched. The CDR3 protein is CASRVAGGDTQYF. The CDR3 DNA is TGCGCCAGCAGGGTAGCGGGGGGAGATACGCAGTATTTT.

This clonotype was found many times. The chain recombines TRBV12-3 or TRBV12-4 with TRBJ1-2; a possible D gene is TRBD1 (5 bases). The length of the CDR3 is 13 residues. V was cut by 8 bases and J by 3 bases, with 13 bases left in between. CDR3 DNA sequence: TGTGCCAGCTCGCGGGGACCCTACTATGGCTACACCTTC. It yields the protein CASSRGPYYGYTF.

This clonotype was observed many times. The chain uses TRBV6-6 and TRBJ2-3; 9 bases fit TRBD1. This CDR3 has 18 amino acids. Germline assignment: CDR1 MNHNY and CDR2 SVGAGI (reference sequence). The V segment lost 2 bases and the J segment 3 bases; nucleotides outside the gene matches: 12. The CDR3, as DNA: TGTGCCAGCAGTTACCCGGGCCGAACAGGGGGCCCGACAGATACGCAGTATTTT. It encodes CASSYPGRTGGPTDTQYF.

This clonotype was observed at least ten times. The chain combines TRBV18 with TRBJ1-2; tentative D call: TRBD1 (5 bases). With 2 bases removed from V and 5 bases from J, the gap between germline ends came to 15 bases. Germline-derived CDR1 and CDR2 are KGHSH and LQKENI. This CDR3 has 15 residues. CDR3 sequence (DNA): TGTGCCAGCTCACCAAACCTACAGGCTGAATATGGCTACACCTTC. It encodes CASSPNLQAEYGYTF.

This clonotype has just a few counts. This chain joins TRBV11-2 and TRBJ2-3; D ambiguous. Trimming took 4 bases from V and 0 from J, leaving 11 bases between them. The CDR3 is 15 residues long. Germline V gene lookup returns CDR1 SGHAT and CDR2 FQNNGV. The CDR3 nucleotides are TGTGCCAGCAGCTCCCCTAGAACCAGCACAGATACGCAGTATTTT. Encoded protein: CASSSPRTSTDTQYF.

This clonotype has at least ten counts. This sequence joins TRBV5-8 and TRBJ2-3; weak D call: TRBD2 (5 bases). The CDR3 extends over 14 amino acids. CDR1 and CDR2 (germline): SGHTS, YDEGEE. V shed 3 bases and J shed 0 bases, with 8 bases lying between them. The DNA of the CDR3 is TGTGCCAGCAGCTCTTGGGAGAGCACAGATACGCAGTATTTT. This translates into CASSSWESTDTQYF.

This clonotype was counted at least ten times. CDR3 bases: TGTGCCAGCAGCTGGGGCCCGGGACGCGAGCAGTACGTC. Amino acids: CASSWGPGREQYV. The chain combines TRBV7-6 with TRBJ2-7; D is possibly TRBD1 or TRBD2 (5 bases each). The CDR3 covers 13 residues. Germline assignment: CDR1 SGHVS and CDR2 FNYEAQ. The V end was cut by 4 bases, the J end by 6 bases, with 13 bases between.